The 20 T cell receptor beta chains in this list originate from one sample, sequenced in a study of naive and memory T cell subsets. An equimolar mix of two oligonucleotides served as the beta constant-region primer for TRBC1 and TRBC2. Four rounds of PCR amplified the ligated cDNA using nested alpha and beta constant-region primers plus SP2. TCRdb processed the UMI-ligation and nested PCR reads anew with MiXCR; each CDR3 protein has one entry. The sample has approximately 80,000 distinct CDR3 sequences; over 8.5% are singletons. Sequenced material: naive CD8+ T cells from blood. These receptor sequences come from a human donor in good health.

This clonotype was found a few times. The chain carries TRBV7-9 and TRBJ1-3; D is possibly TRBD1 (5 bases). Germline V gives CDR1 SEHNR, CDR2 FQNEAQ (reference sequence). This CDR3 region has 15 residues. V gave up 8 bases and J gave up 0 bases, with 14 bases separating them. CDR3 protein: CASGTQVLSGNTIYF. The DNA for the CDR3 is TGTGCCAGCGGGACCCAAGTTCTCTCTGGAAACACCATATATTTT. The variable domain in full, completed from reference TRBV7-9 and TRBJ1-3, reads DTGVSQNPRHKITKRGQNVTFRCDPISEHNRLYWYRQTLGQGPEFLTYFQNEAQLEKSRLLSDRFSAERPKGSFSTLEIQRTEQGDSAMYLCASGTQVLSGNTIYFGEGSWLTVV.

This clonotype was picked up many times. The chain combines TRBV4-1 with TRBJ1-1; D unclear. V shed 0 bases and J shed 0 bases, with 11 bases lying between them. CDR3 length: 16 residues. Looked up from germline, CDR1 is MGHRA and CDR2 is YSYEKL. DNA of the CDR3: TGCGCCAGCAGCCAAGATCGTTTTGAACTGAACACTGAAGCTTTCTTT. Protein sequence: CASSQDRFELNTEAFF.

This clonotype has only a few counts. The chain carries TRBV28 and TRBJ2-3, with 10 bases matching TRBD2. Looked up from germline, CDR1 is MDHEN and CDR2 is SYDVKM. The CDR3 runs 16 residues. J gave up 4 bases and V 5 bases, and 9 bases lay outside the gene matches. CDR3 sequence reads: CASSPGLATGADTQYF. The CDR3 DNA sequence: TGTGCCAGCAGTCCGGGACTAGCGACGGGGGCAGATACGCAGTATTTT.

This clonotype was recorded many times. The chain uses TRBV14 and TRBJ2-7; tentative D call: TRBD1 (6 bases). CDR3 length: 10 residues. The V end was cut by 7 bases, the J end by 12 bases, with 13 bases between. Germline V gene data show CDR1 as SGHDN and CDR2 as FVKESK. This chain's CDR3 is CASTFEGGYF. The DNA of the CDR3 is TGTGCCAGCACCTTCGAAGGGGGGTACTTC.

This clonotype occurred a few times. This rearrangement joins TRBV2 to TRBJ1-5; TRBD1 is a possible D gene (5 bases). V lost 7 bases and J 0 bases, leaving 10 bases between the germline ends. Per the germline V gene, CDR1 is SNHLY and CDR2 is FYNNEI. The CDR3 is 14 residues long. The CDR3 sequence: CASIEGYSNQPQHF. In DNA, the CDR3 is TGTGCCAGCATAGAGGGGTATAGCAATCAGCCCCAGCATTTT.

This clonotype was detected many times. The J gene is TRBJ2-1, the V gene TRBV7-9; D is perhaps TRBD2 (6 bases). The V gene lost 3 bases and the J gene lost 7 bases, with 16 bases spanning the gap. The V gene's germline CDR1 is SEHNR and CDR2 FQNEAQ (reference sequence). The CDR3 is 15 residues long. The CDR3 loop reads CASSLGGVVINEQFF. The CDR3 region has the DNA TGTGCCAGCAGCTTGGGCGGGGTCGTCATAAATGAGCAGTTCTTC.

The sample holds a few counts of this clonotype. The chain couples TRBV29-1 to TRBJ1-2; the D is unclear. Germline lookup yields CDR1 SQVTM and CDR2 ANQGSEA. The CDR3 has 12 amino acids. V lost 4 bases to trimming and J lost 3 bases, with 9 bases between them. CDR3 loop: CSVGAEYYGYTF. In DNA form, the CDR3 reads TGCAGCGTTGGGGCAGAGTACTATGGCTACACCTTC. The full variable domain, with the rest looked up from reference TRBV29-1 and TRBJ1-2, is SAVISQKPSRDICQRGTSLTIQCQVDSQVTMMFWYRQQPGQSLTLIATANQGSEATYESGFVIDKFPISRPNLTFSTLTVSNMSPEDSSIYLCSVGAEYYGYTFGSGTRLTVV.

The chain employs TRBV29-1 and TRBJ2-7, with 9 nucleotides matching TRBD2. The trim removed 4 bases at V and 3 bases at J, leaving 7 bases unmatched. CDR3 size: 14 residues. The germline gives CDR1 SQVTM, CDR2 ANQGSEA. Here the CDR3 DNA reads TGCAGCGTTGTTGCTAGCGGGACCGGCTACGAGCAGTACTTC. Translated: CSVVASGTGYEQYF.

V is TRBV5-4 and J is TRBJ2-6; 8 bases agree with TRBD1. Germline assignment: CDR1 SGHNT and CDR2 YYREEE (reference sequence). The CDR3 covers 19 residues. With 0 bases clipped from V and 0 bases from J, the junction kept 8 bases outside the gene matches. The CDR3 here is CASSLDRRTGISGANVLTF. CDR3 sequence (DNA): TGTGCCAGCAGCTTGGACCGTCGGACAGGGATCTCTGGGGCCAACGTCCTGACTTTC.

In its sample, this clonotype was seen a few times. The chain recombines TRBV7-9 with TRBJ2-7; D uncertain. The CDR3 spans 14 residues. Trimming left V 5 bases short and J 3 bases short, with 14 bases between. CDR1 and CDR2 from the germline V gene are SEHNR and FQNEAQ (reference sequence). The chain's CDR3 is CASSPGHRSYEQYF. DNA for the CDR3: TGTGCCAGCAGCCCCGGGCACCGGAGCTACGAGCAGTACTTC.

This clonotype turned up a few times. The chain recombines TRBV12-3 or TRBV12-4 with TRBJ2-1; D possibly corresponds to TRBD1 (5 bases). Trimming cost V 3 bases and J 3 bases, with 12 bases left between them. The CDR3 runs to 15 residues. The CDR3 DNA sequence: TGTGCCAGCAGTTTGACTCAGGGTGGCTACAATGAGCAGTTCTTC. Its translation: CASSLTQGGYNEQFF.

This clonotype was picked up many times. This sequence joins TRBV4-1 and TRBJ1-4, with D perhaps TRBD1 (5 bases). The CDR3 is 15 amino acids. CDR1 is MGHRA, CDR2 YSYEKL, per germline. V lost 5 bases to trimming and J lost 5 bases, with 15 bases between them. This chain's CDR3 is CASSGRAQGNEKLFF. DNA of the CDR3: TGCGCCAGCAGCGGCAGGGCGCAGGGAAATGAAAAACTGTTTTTT.

This clonotype was recorded many times. V and J are TRBV27 and TRBJ1-1; 9 bases match TRBD1. V lost 6 bases to trimming and J lost 6 bases; unmatched junction nucleotides: 8. The germline CDR1 and CDR2 sequences are MNHEY and SMNVEV (reference sequence). The CDR3 has 14 amino acids. CDR3 nucleotides: TGTGCCAGCAGACCTCCCGGGACAGGGTCTGAAGCTTTCTTT. It encodes CASRPPGTGSEAFF.

Many counts were recorded for this clonotype. The chain links TRBV4-1 to TRBJ2-1; 10 bases agree with TRBD1. V gave up 3 bases and J gave up 8 bases; unmatched junction bases: 7. Germline CDR1 is MGHRA and CDR2 is YSYEKL. This CDR3 is 15 amino acids long. CDR3 bases: TGCGCCAGCAGCCACAGAGGGACAGGGGTGGATGAGCAGTTCTTC. Amino acid sequence: CASSHRGTGVDEQFF.

Notes on this clonotype: A much larger clone lies one base from this, so it may be a read error. This sequence joins TRBV9 and TRBJ2-7, with D hard to call. Germline CDR1 SGDLS, CDR2 YYNGEE. This CDR3 spans 10 amino acids. For the CDR3, the DNA is TGTGACAGCAGTGGTGACGAGCAGTACTTC. Its protein product is CDSSGDEQYF.

This clonotype was seen repeatedly, ten times or more. The CDR3 is CASSRGETYEQYF. The CDR3 coding sequence is TGTGCCAGCAGCCGCGGTGAGACCTACGAGCAGTACTTC. This chain joins TRBV7-6 and TRBJ2-7; D remains unclear. CDR3 size: 13 residues. Trimming stripped 5 bases from V and 2 bases from J, with 10 bases between. The germline gives CDR1 SGHVS, CDR2 FNYEAQ.

This clonotype has at least ten counts. The J gene is TRBJ2-1, the V gene TRBV5-1; 7 bases are shared with TRBD1. Trimming removed 0 bases from V and 8 bases from J; junction bases left unmatched: 11. Germline CDR1 SGHRS, CDR2 YFSETQ. This CDR3 comprises 16 residues. CDR3 in amino acids: CASSLEGATLWDEQFF. Written as DNA, the CDR3 is TGCGCCAGCAGCTTGGAGGGGGCGACCCTTTGGGATGAGCAGTTCTTC.

This clonotype was counted many times. The chain carries TRBV7-9 and TRBJ2-1, with D perhaps matching TRBD1 (6 bases). The germline gives CDR1 SEHNR, CDR2 FQNEAQ (reference sequence). The ends were cut back, 2 bases at V and 8 bases at J, with 19 bases in the middle. The CDR3 contains 16 residues. CDR3 DNA: TGTGCCAGCAGCTTACCCGCGGACAGCATAAGCCATGAGCAGTTCTTC. Translated: CASSLPADSISHEQFF.

This clonotype was seen many times. The chain recombines TRBV9 with TRBJ2-1, with no clear D. Germline assignment: CDR1 SGDLS and CDR2 YYNGEE. The CDR3 spans 13 residues. Trimming removed 2 bases at V and 4 bases at J, with 7 bases between. In nucleotides, the CDR3 is TGTGCCAGCAGCGTCGGCAGTTACAATGAGCAGTTCTTC. Its protein product is CASSVGSYNEQFF.

This clonotype appeared many times. This chain joins TRBV4-1 and TRBJ2-7; TRBD1 might be the D (6 bases). Per the germline V gene, CDR1 is MGHRA and CDR2 is YSYEKL. CDR3 length: 14 residues. V gave up 4 bases and J gave up 3 bases, with 13 bases separating them. CDR3 region: CASSPDLGHYEQYF. DNA of the CDR3: TGCGCCAGCAGCCCGGACCTGGGACACTACGAGCAGTACTTC.